A single sample is the source of the 20 T cell receptor beta chains below, sequenced in a study of T cells in Graves' hyperthyroidism and ophthalmopathy. From RNA transcripts, TCR beta CDR3 regions were amplified. RT-PCR in the first round (using the HTBI primer set) targeted the TCR CDR3. TCRdb ran MiXCR on the multiplex PCR reads and lists one entry per CDR3 protein. Of 250,000 to 300,000 distinct CDR3 sequences in the sample, 14% to 15% are singletons; the top ten hold about 14%. The sample taken for sequencing was blood. All receptors derive from a woman aged 40 to 55 with Graves' hyperthyroidism that later progressed to Graves' ophthalmopathy.

At least ten counts were recorded for this clonotype. J is TRBJ1-1 and V is TRBV10-3; D unresolved. Trimming stripped 3 bases from V and 2 bases from J, with 7 bases between. Germline V gene sequence: CDR1 ENHRY, CDR2 SYGVKD. The CDR3 totals 13 residues. CDR3: CAISDRDNTEAFF. DNA of the CDR3: TGTGCCATCAGTGACCGGGATAACACTGAAGCTTTCTTT.

This clonotype was counted ten times or more. V usage is TRBV19 and J usage is TRBJ2-6; weak D call: TRBD1 (6 bases). The CDR3 is 16 residues long. Trimming took 4 bases from V and 1 from J, leaving 11 bases between them. Germline CDR1 reads LNHDA; CDR2 reads SQIVND (reference sequence). The CDR3, as DNA: TGTGCCAGTAGTAAGGGGGTAGAGTCTGGGGCCAACGTCCTGACTTTC. Translated: CASSKGVESGANVLTF.

This clonotype has a count of ten or more. The CDR3 DNA sequence: TGTGCCAGCAGTGAATATAAGAGGGGACAGGGCAATTTCCAAGAGACCCAGTACTTC. Amino acid sequence: CASSEYKRGQGNFQETQYF. The genes are TRBV25-1 and TRBJ2-5; 9 bases are a match to TRBD1. The CDR3 length is 19 residues. Germline V gives CDR1 MGHDK, CDR2 SYGVNS. With 0 bases clipped from V and 1 base from J, the junction kept 12 bases outside the gene matches.

In this sample, this clonotype turned up once. This sequence joins TRBV2 and TRBJ2-1; 8 nucleotides agree with TRBD2. CDR1 and CDR2 (germline): SNHLY, FYNNEI. The CDR3 length is 15 residues. Trimming at V came to 4 bases and at J to 2 bases, leaving 4 bases not matched to a gene. In nucleotides, the CDR3 is TGTGCCAGCAGTGCCCAGACTAGCGCCTACAATGAGCAGTTCTTC. This encodes CASSAQTSAYNEQFF.

This clonotype was detected many times. V is TRBV7-9 and J is TRBJ1-1, with D hard to call. Between the trimmed V and J ends, which lost 1 base and 5 bases, there was a span of 8 bases. The CDR3 runs 13 residues. Germline V CDR1 and CDR2: SEHNR, FQNEAQ (reference sequence). CDR3 sequence reads: CASSLEGGTEAFF. CDR3 DNA sequence: TGTGCCAGCAGCTTAGAGGGTGGGACTGAAGCTTTCTTT. Supplemented by reference TRBV7-9 and TRBJ1-1, the full variable domain reads DTGVSQNPRHKITKRGQNVTFRCDPISEHNRLYWYRQTLGQGPEFLTYFQNEAQLEKSRLLSDRFSAERPKGSFSTLEIQRTEQGDSAMYLCASSLEGGTEAFFGQGTRLTVV.

This clonotype was detected a few times. This may arise from a read error, as a much more abundant clone is one base away. CDR3 in DNA: TGTGCCAGCAAAGGTCTAGTAATGAATGGGCAGTTCTTC. Translation gives CASKGLVMNGQFF. The chain employs TRBV2 and TRBJ2-1; no definite D call. The CDR3 consists of 13 residues. Germline values: CDR1 SNHLY, CDR2 FYNNEI. The full variable domain, its missing parts supplied by reference TRBV2 and TRBJ2-1, is EPEVTQTPSHQVTQMGQEVILRCVPISNHLYFYWYRQILGQKVEFLVSFYNNEISEKSEIFDDQFSVERPDGSNFTLKIRSTKLEDSAMYFCASKGLVMNGQFFGPGTRLTVL.

V gene TRBV20-1 combines with J gene TRBJ2-7; the match to TRBD2 covers 7 bases. Germline-derived CDR1 and CDR2 are DFQATT and SNEGSKA (reference sequence). CDR3 length: 15 residues. Losses at the gene ends were 3 bases for V and 5 bases for J; bases not matched to a gene: 13. DNA of the CDR3: TGCAGTGCTAGCCGGGAGGCGGGAGCCCAGGACGAGCAGTACTTC. It is translated as CSASREAGAQDEQYF.

This clonotype was detected many times. This sequence joins TRBV28 and TRBJ2-7, with D unclear. The V end was cut by 7 bases, the J end by 6 bases, with 16 bases between. The CDR3 is made up of 13 amino acids. Germline V gene sequence: CDR1 MDHEN, CDR2 SYDVKM. The CDR3 DNA is TGTGCCAGCACACTGGACGTATACTCCGAGCAGTACTTC. This encodes CASTLDVYSEQYF. Full variable domain (missing parts from reference TRBV28 and TRBJ2-7): DVKVTQSSRYLVKRTGEKVFLECVQDMDHENMFWYRQDPGLGLRLIYFSYDVKMKEKGDIPEGYSVSREKKERFSLILESASTNQTSMYLCASTLDVYSEQYFGPGTRLTVT.

This clonotype showed up many times. The rearrangement joins TRBV2 to TRBJ2-2, with TRBD2 identical over 11 bases. The CDR3 length is 15 residues. V was clipped by 6 bases and J by 5 bases; unmatched bases: 5. Germline CDR1 is SNHLY and CDR2 is FYNNEI. The CDR3 sequence: CASREGLAVTGELFF. For the CDR3, the DNA is TGTGCCAGCAGAGAGGGACTAGCGGTAACCGGGGAGCTGTTTTTT.

This chain uses TRBV14 with TRBJ1-4; the D is unclear. This CDR3 spans 15 amino acids. Trimming removed 4 bases from V and 3 bases from J, with 12 bases in between. Germline V gene data show CDR1 as SGHDN and CDR2 as FVKESK. CDR3 sequence: CASSPHRAANEKLFF. For the CDR3, the DNA is TGTGCCAGCAGCCCCCATCGGGCAGCTAATGAAAAACTGTTTTTT.

The table lists this clonotype with many counts. The genes are TRBV24-1 and TRBJ2-1, with 11 positions matching TRBD1. CDR1 and CDR2 (germline): KGHDR, SFDVKD. CDR3 length equals 15 residues. Trimming at V came to 8 bases and at J to 7 bases, leaving 9 bases not matched to a gene. CDR3 sequence: CATTGRTGGKNEQFF. DNA of the CDR3: TGTGCCACCACCGGAAGGACAGGGGGCAAGAATGAGCAGTTCTTC.

This clonotype has at least ten counts. The chain combines TRBV5-6 with TRBJ1-4; D unresolved. Trimming shortened V by 2 bases and J by 9 bases, and 11 bases separated the two germline ends. From germline, CDR1 is SGHDT and CDR2 YYEEEE. The CDR3 sequence is 13 residues long. CDR3 in DNA: TGTGCCAGCAGCTTATTGGACCGTAAAAAACTGTTTTTT. It is translated as CASSLLDRKKLFF.

This clonotype appeared many times. This chain uses TRBV28 with TRBJ2-4; D is ambiguous. Germline loops: CDR1 MDHEN, CDR2 SYDVKM. The CDR3 is made up of 14 amino acids. V was pared by 2 bases and J by 5 bases, with 10 bases between. The CDR3: CASSLPLYENIQYF. The CDR3 DNA sequence: TGTGCCAGCAGTTTACCTCTGTACGAAAACATTCAGTACTTC.

This chain joins TRBV7-9 and TRBJ1-4, with no clear D. CDR1 SEHNR and CDR2 FQNEAQ come from the germline V gene (reference sequence). The CDR3 is 15 amino acids. Trimming removed 1 base from V and 0 bases from J, with 6 bases in between. The CDR3 loop reads CASSLGSTTNEKLFF. The CDR3 nucleotides are TGTGCCAGCAGCTTAGGCAGTACAACTAATGAAAAACTGTTTTTT.

In this sample, this clonotype turned up many times. The chain is built from TRBV19 and TRBJ2-1; tentatively, D is TRBD2 (5 bases). Germline values: CDR1 LNHDA, CDR2 SQIVND (reference sequence). V lost 3 bases to trimming and J lost 5 bases, with 8 bases between them. The length of the CDR3 is 13 residues. The CDR3 DNA reads TGTGCCAGTAGTATGAGACTACACAATGAGCAGTTCTTC. This sequence encodes CASSMRLHNEQFF. Filled out from reference TRBV19 and TRBJ2-1, the complete variable domain reads DGGITQSPKYLFRKEGQNVTLSCEQNLNHDAMYWYRQDPGQGLRLIYYSQIVNDFQKGDIAEGYSVSREKKESFPLTVTSAQKNPTAFYLCASSMRLHNEQFFGPGTRLTVL.

This clonotype was recorded many times. V is TRBV28 and J is TRBJ2-7; no firm D call. Looked up from germline, CDR1 is MDHEN and CDR2 is SYDVKM. V lost 4 bases and J lost 1, with 5 bases in between. This CDR3 has 12 residues. CDR3 sequence: CASSSQSYEQYF. The CDR3 DNA is TGTGCCAGCAGTTCACAATCCTACGAGCAGTACTTC.

The chain joins TRBV9 to TRBJ1-4; 8 nucleotides line up with TRBD1. Germline-derived CDR1 and CDR2 are SGDLS and YYNGEE. V lost 3 bases and J lost 5; bases outside the gene matches: 9. The CDR3 totals 16 residues. CDR3 DNA: TGTGCCAGCAGCGAACAATCAGGGGGCAACAATGAAAAACTGTTTTTT. It specifies CASSEQSGGNNEKLFF.

This clonotype was picked up many times. CDR3 DNA: TGCAGCGCCGGAGAACGAGGACAGGGGGCTCATGAGCAGTTCTTC. Its protein product is CSAGERGQGAHEQFF. J is TRBJ2-1 and V is TRBV29-1; 11 nucleotides align to TRBD1. V was pared by 7 bases and J by 8 bases, with 13 bases of the junction left unmatched. CDR1 SQVTM and CDR2 ANQGSEA come from the germline V gene. There are 15 residues in the CDR3.

In its sample, this clonotype was seen many times. The chain combines TRBV12-3 or TRBV12-4 with TRBJ1-1; 7 bases fit TRBD1. CDR3 length: 16 residues. Germline trimming cut 5 bases from V and 5 bases from J; bases unmatched to any gene: 14. In DNA, the CDR3 is TGTGCCAGCAGTACACCGGACAGGCAAGTTGGGACTGAAGCTTTCTTT. This gives the protein CASSTPDRQVGTEAFF.

This clonotype was seen many times. The chain carries TRBV27 and TRBJ2-7, with 7 bases aligning to TRBD2. Germline assignment: CDR1 MNHEY and CDR2 SMNVEV (reference sequence). With 2 bases clipped from V and 3 bases from J, the junction kept 7 bases outside the gene matches. The CDR3 is 15 residues long. In DNA, the CDR3 is TGTGCCAGCAGTTTAACGGGGGGTGCATACTACGAGCAGTACTTC. Translation: CASSLTGGAYYEQYF.